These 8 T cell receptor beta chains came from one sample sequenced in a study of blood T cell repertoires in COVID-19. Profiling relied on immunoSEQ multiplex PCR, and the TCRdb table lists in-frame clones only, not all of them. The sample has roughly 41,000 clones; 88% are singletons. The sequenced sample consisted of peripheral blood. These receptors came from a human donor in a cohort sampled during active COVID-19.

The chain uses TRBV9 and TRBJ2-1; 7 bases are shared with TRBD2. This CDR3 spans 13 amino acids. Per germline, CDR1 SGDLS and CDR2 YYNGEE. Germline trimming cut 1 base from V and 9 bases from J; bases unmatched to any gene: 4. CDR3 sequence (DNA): TGTGCCAGCAGCGTAACATGGGAGGGTGAGCAGTTCTTC. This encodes CASSVTWEGEQFF.

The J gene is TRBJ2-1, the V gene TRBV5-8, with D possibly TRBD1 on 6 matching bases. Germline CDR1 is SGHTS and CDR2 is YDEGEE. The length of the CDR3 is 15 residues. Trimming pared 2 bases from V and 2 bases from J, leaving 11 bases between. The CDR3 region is CASSLENRAYNEQFF. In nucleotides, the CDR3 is TGTGCCAGCAGCTTAGAGAACAGGGCCTACAATGAGCAGTTCTTC.

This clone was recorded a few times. Written as DNA, the CDR3 is TGTGCCAGCAGTGAAGGGGCTGGGAATGAAAAACTGTTTTTT. This encodes CASSEGAGNEKLFF. J is TRBJ1-4 and V is TRBV6-1; no reliable D call. V was clipped by 1 base and J by 5 bases, with 8 bases between them. The germline V gene encodes CDR1 MNHNS and CDR2 SASEGT. The CDR3 is 14 residues long.

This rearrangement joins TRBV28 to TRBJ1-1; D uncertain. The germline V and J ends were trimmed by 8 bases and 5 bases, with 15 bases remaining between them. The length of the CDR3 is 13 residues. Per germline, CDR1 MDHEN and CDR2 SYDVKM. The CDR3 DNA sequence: TGTGCCAGCCTCGCCCGGGTTTGGACTGAAGCTTTCTTT. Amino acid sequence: CASLARVWTEAFF.

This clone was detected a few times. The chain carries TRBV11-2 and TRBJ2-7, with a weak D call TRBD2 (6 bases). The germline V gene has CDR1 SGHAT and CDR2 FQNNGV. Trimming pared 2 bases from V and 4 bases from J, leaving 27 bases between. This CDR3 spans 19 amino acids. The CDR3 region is CASSLKWVVLRGTGYEQYF. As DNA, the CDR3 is TGTGCCAGCAGCTTAAAATGGGTGGTTCTTCGCGGGACGGGGTACGAGCAGTACTTC.

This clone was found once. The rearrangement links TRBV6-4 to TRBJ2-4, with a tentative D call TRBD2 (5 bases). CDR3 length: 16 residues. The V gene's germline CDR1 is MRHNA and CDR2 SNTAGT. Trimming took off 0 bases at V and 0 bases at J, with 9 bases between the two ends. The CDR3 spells CASSDSGGLAKNIQYF. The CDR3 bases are TGTGCCAGCAGTGACTCGGGCGGACTAGCCAAAAACATTCAGTACTTC.

CDR3 in amino acids: CASSWGDRDSTNEKLFF. The CDR3 region has the DNA TGCGCCAGCAGCTGGGGGGACAGGGACTCAACTAATGAAAAACTGTTTTTT. The J gene is TRBJ1-4, the V gene TRBV5-1, with 9 bases fitting TRBD1. Germline assignment: CDR1 SGHRS and CDR2 YFSETQ. The CDR3 totals 17 residues. With 3 bases clipped from V and 0 bases from J, the junction kept 6 bases outside the gene matches.

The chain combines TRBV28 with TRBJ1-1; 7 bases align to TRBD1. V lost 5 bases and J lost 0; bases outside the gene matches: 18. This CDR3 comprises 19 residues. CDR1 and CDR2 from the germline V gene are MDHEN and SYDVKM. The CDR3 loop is CASSPHSDRVRAMNTEAFF. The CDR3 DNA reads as TGTGCCAGCAGTCCCCATTCAGACAGGGTGAGGGCAATGAACACTGAAGCTTTCTTT.